A selection of T cell receptor beta chains follows, all from one sample in a study of Ad26.COV2.S vaccination and SARS-CoV-2 variants. The data were produced by immunoSEQ multiplex PCR, yet TCRdb's version contains in-frame clones alone and is incomplete. The data hold around 300,000 clones, with approximately 86% observed a single time. The sequencing used peripheral blood, collected in a trial of Ad26.COV2.S vaccine versus placebo. Receptors were obtained from a person between 18 and 60 years old who received the Ad26.COV2.S COVID-19 vaccine or a placebo. Both conserved end residues are part of each CDR3. A D gene is named only where the DNA matches it firmly.

v_call	d_call	cdr3_aa
TRBV7-9	NA	CASSLAGQGNQPQHF
TRBV11-2	TRBD2	CASSLIAGRADTQYF
TRBV4-2	TRBD1	CASSQVTTGGRANTIYF
TRBV2	NA	CASIPGTLNPDTQYF
TRBV30	TRBD2	CAWGTGLAGQRGDTQYF
TRBV4-1	TRBD2	CASSQARTSGGPYEQYF
TRBV30	NA	CAWKRRGVGRPSSYNSPLHF
TRBV4-1	NA	CASSGQGVYGYTF
TRBV5-4	TRBD2	CAGRTSGRNEQFF
TRBV27	TRBD2	CASSQTRLAGGREQYF
TRBV7-8	NA	CASSPVSQETQYF
TRBV19	TRBD1	CASSRGTGGYNEQFF
TRBV4-3	NA	CASSQETKTGNYGYTF
TRBV25-1	NA	CASSVGQPNEQFF
TRBV11-2	NA	CASSLLTNTGELFF
TRBV21-1	NA	CASSNSGVRRNQPQHF
TRBV6-4	NA	CASSDQMNTEAFF
TRBV7-2	NA	CASSSLRQDPNYGYTF
TRBV27	NA	CASSLRGPPGVFF
TRBV3-1/TRBV3-2	NA	CASSQDNLGYEQYF
TRBV27	NA	CASSYKGRVLGTPLHF
TRBV5-8	NA	CASSLGLGPNNEQFF
TRBV7-2	TRBD2	CASSWGGTTSYEQYF
TRBV10-3	TRBD2	CAISAGTSGSNEQFF
TRBV19	NA	CASGTGRFQETQYF
TRBV6-5	TRBD1	CAYRDREVGNQPQHF
TRBV27	NA	CASSSGLSSYNEQFF
TRBV5-1	NA	CASSFESGDQPQHF
TRBV5-4	NA	CASSFKGAYEQYF
TRBV5-4	NA	CASSLPANYGYTF
TRBV6-5	TRBD1	CASRSQGADYGYTF
TRBV27	NA	CASSTGGSTEAFF
TRBV11-2	TRBD1	CASSFGQGWREETQYF
TRBV5-4	TRBD1	CASSPVGTGRNYGYTF
TRBV4-2	TRBD2	CASSQELAGGGTDTQYF
TRBV24-1	TRBD2	CATSDNTSGGRTGELFF
TRBV18	TRBD2	CASSQGTSGSGPYNEQFF
TRBV7-2	NA	CASSLVPRASGANVLTF
TRBV19	TRBD1	CASSRTGGEDTQYF
TRBV7-8	NA	CASSQNTEAFF
TRBV11-2	TRBD2	CASSRTSGSTDTQYF
TRBV7-9	NA	CASSPSEASSYNEQFF
TRBV5-6	NA	CASSESGGHFYEQYF
TRBV5-4	NA	CASSSYNAGPQHF
TRBV7-2	TRBD2	CASSQRGTGQYEQYF
TRBV19	TRBD2	CASSRYGLAGDNEQFF
TRBV30	NA	CAWSVRGWTEAFF
TRBV28	NA	CASRKQGRANYNEQFF
TRBV5-1	TRBD2	CASSPGSGSRYNEQFF
TRBV12-3/TRBV12-4	NA	CASTTQVRGPQHF
TRBV4-2	TRBD2	CASSQVLAGGDTQYF
TRBV28	NA	CASYPGQLSTDTQYF
TRBV4-3	NA	CASSQEVGRPQHF
TRBV18	NA	CASSPQDSSYNEQFF
TRBV2	TRBD1	CASRRDRGLIYEQYF
TRBV6-5	TRBD1	CASRQGTGELFF
TRBV28	NA	CASSGGPYEQYF
TRBV11-2	NA	CASSLEAGGYGEQFF